These 11 T cell receptor beta chains were sequenced from one sample in a study of T cells in Graves' hyperthyroidism and ophthalmopathy. TCR beta CDR3 sequences were amplified from RNA transcripts. In the first-round RT-PCR of the TCR CDR3, the HTBI primer set was used. MiXCR was run by TCRdb on the multiplex PCR reads, yielding one entry per CDR3 protein. The sample yields hundreds of thousands of distinct CDR3 sequences, around 13% seen once. Sequenced: blood. The receptor source for this set is a woman between 40 and 55 years old with Graves' ophthalmopathy.

This clonotype was found many times. The rearrangement links TRBV27 to TRBJ1-1; a weak D match, TRBD1 (6 bases). The CDR3 covers 14 residues. Trimming cost V 6 bases and J 2 bases, with 13 bases left between them. The germline CDR1 and CDR2 sequences are MNHEY and SMNVEV (reference sequence). The DNA of the CDR3 is TGTGCCAGCAGATCAGGGGTGGTAAACACTGAAGCTTTCTTT. Translated: CASRSGVVNTEAFF.

This clonotype was counted only a few times. The chain uses TRBV5-1 and TRBJ2-7; D may match TRBD1 or TRBD2 (5 bases each). From germline, CDR1 is SGHRS and CDR2 YFSETQ. CDR3 size: 15 residues. V lost 0 bases and J 2 bases, leaving 12 bases between the germline ends. The CDR3 region has the DNA TGCGCCAGCAGCTTGGGTCCGGGGCATACCTACGAGCAGTACTTC. The encoded protein is CASSLGPGHTYEQYF. The whole variable domain, filled in from reference TRBV5-1 and TRBJ2-7, reads KAGVTQTPRYLIKTRGQQVTLSCSPISGHRSVSWYQQTPGQGLQFLFEYFSETQRNKGNFPGRFSGRQFSNSRSEMNVSTLELGDSALYLCASSLGPGHTYEQYFGPGTRLTVT.

CDR3 DNA: TGCGCCAGTATCGGGGCCGATGAGCAGTTCTTC. Its protein product is CASIGADEQFF. The chain couples TRBV5-1 to TRBJ2-1; D possibly matches TRBD1 or TRBD2 (5 bases each). CDR3 length: 11 amino acids. The ends were cut back, 8 bases at V and 8 bases at J, with 11 bases in the middle. Germline V CDR1 and CDR2: SGHRS, YFSETQ.

This clonotype was seen repeatedly, ten times or more. The chain joins TRBV3-1 to TRBJ1-1; the D gene is possibly TRBD1 (5 bases). The CDR3 is 14 residues long. Trimming removed 2 bases at V and 7 bases at J, with 14 bases between. Germline CDR1 is LGHDT and CDR2 is YNNKEL (reference sequence). Here the CDR3 reads CASSQKGTRGEAFF. The CDR3 coding sequence is TGTGCCAGCAGCCAAAAGGGGACCCGGGGTGAAGCTTTCTTT. The whole variable domain, remainder taken from reference TRBV3-1 and TRBJ1-1, is DTAVSQTPKYLVTQMGNDKSIKCEQNLGHDTMYWYKQDSKKFLKIMFSYNNKELIINETVPNRFSPKSPDKAHLNLHINSLELGDSAVYFCASSQKGTRGEAFFGQGTRLTVV.

This clonotype occurred many times. This chain links TRBV29-1 with TRBJ1-2, with a possible D match to TRBD1 (5 bases). Germline assignment: CDR1 SQVTM and CDR2 ANQGSEA. The ends were cut back, 7 bases at V and 4 bases at J, with 13 bases in the middle. The CDR3 totals 12 residues. CDR3 in amino acids: CSDQGSAYGYTF. The CDR3 nucleotides are TGCAGCGACCAGGGATCGGCCTATGGCTACACCTTC. Drawing the rest from reference TRBV29-1 and TRBJ1-2, the complete variable domain is SAVISQKPSRDICQRGTSLTIQCQVDSQVTMMFWYRQQPGQSLTLIATANQGSEATYESGFVIDKFPISRPNLTFSTLTVSNMSPEDSSIYLCSDQGSAYGYTFGSGTRLTVV.

At least ten counts were recorded for this clonotype. This chain links TRBV6-1 with TRBJ1-2, with D tentatively TRBD1 (6 bases). Looked up from germline, CDR1 is MNHNS and CDR2 is SASEGT. V was shortened by 5 bases and J by 3 bases, with 19 bases between the two germline ends. The CDR3 spans 16 residues. As DNA, the CDR3 is TGTGCCAGCAGTAGTGCCCCGGGGGGCGGGGACTATGGCTACACCTTC. Protein sequence: CASSSAPGGGDYGYTF.

A few counts support this clonotype. This rearrangement joins TRBV6-1 to TRBJ2-1; D unclear. The germline V gene has CDR1 MNHNS and CDR2 SASEGT. The CDR3 runs 14 residues. Deletions cut 5 bases from V and 9 bases from J, with 17 bases between. CDR3 protein: CASSTTKSPPEQFF. CDR3 DNA: TGTGCCAGCAGTACAACCAAGAGCCCCCCTGAGCAGTTCTTC.

This clonotype was detected a few times. V and J are TRBV5-1 and TRBJ2-1, with 9 bases aligning to TRBD2. After removal of 1 base from V and 5 bases from J, the junction contained 7 bases not matched to a gene. CDR3 size: 16 residues. The germline gives CDR1 SGHRS, CDR2 YFSETQ. The CDR3 coding sequence is TGCGCCAGCAGCTTGTTACGTAGCGGGAGAGACAATGAGCAGTTCTTC. Its protein is CASSLLRSGRDNEQFF.

This clonotype was detected ten times or more. One end of the junction does not line up with germline, which may come from a read error. This sequence joins TRBV12-3 or TRBV12-4 and TRBJ2-1; 10 positions agree with TRBD2. The CDR3 is made up of 18 amino acids. CDR3 protein: CANSLVVLAGDSYNEQFF. CDR3 nucleotide sequence: TGTGCCAACAGTTTAGTAGTCCTAGCGGGGGACTCCTACAATGAGCAGTTCTTC.

This clonotype came up many times. The chain links TRBV20-1 to TRBJ1-1; a weak D match, TRBD1 (5 bases). Per the germline V gene, CDR1 is DFQATT and CDR2 is SNEGSKA (reference sequence). The CDR3 length is 13 residues. V gave up 0 bases and J gave up 3 bases, with 8 bases separating them. The CDR3 DNA follows: TGCAGTGCTAGAGACTGGGGGGACACTGAAGCTTTCTTT. This sequence encodes CSARDWGDTEAFF.

This clonotype was observed at least ten times. The chain's CDR3 is CASSLSGHRGLNTEAFF. The DNA of the CDR3 is TGTGCCAGCAGTTTATCAGGCCACAGGGGGCTGAACACTGAAGCTTTCTTT. This rearrangement joins TRBV27 to TRBJ1-1; 9 bases are a match to TRBD1. CDR3 size: 17 residues. The trim removed 0 bases at V and 0 bases at J, leaving 5 bases unmatched. CDR1 MNHEY and CDR2 SMNVEV come from the germline V gene (reference sequence).